This paragraph reports one TCR beta chain. Data came from immunoSEQ multiplex PCR; TCRdb stores just in-frame clones and leaves some out. Of 1,400,000 or so clones in the sample, just under 99% were seen once. The data are from a study of shared clonotypes between healthy human individuals. CDR3 length: 14 residues. Trimming pared 0 bases from V and 7 bases from J, leaving 13 bases between. Germline assignment: CDR1 SGHRS and CDR2 YFSETQ. This clonotype originated in a man younger than 40 in good health. Sequencing was done on a sample of naive CD4+ T cells sorted from blood. Subset of the sample: CD45RA+ positively selected. The chain joins TRBV5-1 to TRBJ2-5, with D perhaps matching TRBD2 (5 bases). The CDR3 spells CASSLEGPAGTQYF. In DNA, the CDR3 is TGCGCCAGCAGCTTGGAGGGTCCCGCGGGGACCCAGTACTTC.